These 13 T cell receptor beta chains were sequenced from one sample in a study of blood T cell repertoires in COVID-19. Assay used: immunoSEQ multiplex PCR; TCRdb lists only in-frame clones, some missing. Counted here are tens of thousands of clones, over 75% occurring once; the ten biggest clones make up around 10%. Specimen: peripheral blood. The origin of the receptors is a man at least 80 years old with acute or convalescent COVID-19.

The rearrangement links TRBV24-1 to TRBJ1-5; 8 positions match TRBD1. Trimming took 8 bases from V and 6 from J; bases not matched to a gene: 5. Germline loops: CDR1 KGHDR, CDR2 SFDVKD. The CDR3 has 13 residues. CDR3 residues: CATNAGGGQPQHF. The CDR3 nucleotides are TGTGCCACCAATGCAGGGGGCGGTCAGCCCCAGCATTTT.

This clone was seen just once. The chain employs TRBV18 and TRBJ1-2, with D tentatively TRBD1 (5 bases). The CDR3 length is 14 residues. In germline, CDR1 is KGHSH, CDR2 LQKENI. Between the trimmed V and J ends, which lost 0 bases and 3 bases, there was a span of 8 bases. The DNA for the CDR3 is TGTGCCAGCTCACCACCTTCGACAGACTATGGCTACACCTTC. As protein: CASSPPSTDYGYTF.

Here the CDR3 reads CASSLTGTGVNQPQHF. Here the CDR3 DNA reads TGCGCCAGCAGCTTGACGGGGACAGGGGTGAATCAGCCCCAGCATTTT. This chain uses TRBV5-1 with TRBJ1-5; 10 bases map to TRBD1. Germline CDR1 and CDR2: SGHRS and YFSETQ. V shed 1 base, J shed 4 bases, and the junction held 5 bases outside the gene matches. This CDR3 has 16 amino acids.

This sequence joins TRBV12-3 or TRBV12-4 and TRBJ1-2; D remains unclear. V gave up 7 bases and J gave up 2 bases, with 11 bases separating them. CDR3 length equals 13 residues. CDR3 loop: CASTLRENYGYTF. DNA for the CDR3: TGTGCCAGCACCTTAAGGGAGAACTATGGCTACACCTTC.

The chain joins TRBV7-2 to TRBJ2-7; 14 bases are a match to TRBD2. The CDR3 contains 17 residues. J gave up 2 bases and V 4 bases, and 7 bases lay outside the gene matches. Germline values: CDR1 SGHTA, CDR2 FQGNSA. The CDR3 coding sequence is TGTGCCAGCAGCTGGACTAGCGGGGGGTCCTTCCCCTACGAGCAGTACTTC. Translation gives CASSWTSGGSFPYEQYF.

The rearrangement links TRBV5-4 to TRBJ2-7, with unresolved D. The CDR3 has 12 amino acids. The germline gives CDR1 SGHNT, CDR2 YYREEE (reference sequence). V lost 2 bases, J lost 5 bases, and 8 bases lay in between. CDR3 sequence: CASSLRSHEQYF. The CDR3 DNA reads as TGTGCCAGCAGCTTACGGTCCCACGAGCAGTACTTC. Combining the CDR3 with reference TRBV5-4 and TRBJ2-7 gives the whole variable domain ETGVTQSPTHLIKTRGQQVTLRCSSQSGHNTVSWYQQALGQGPQFIFQYYREEENGRGNFPPRFSGLQFPNYSSELNVNALELDDSALYLCASSLRSHEQYFGPGTRLTVT.

The chain couples TRBV24-1 to TRBJ2-2, with 7 bases matching TRBD2. Germline V gene sequence: CDR1 KGHDR, CDR2 SFDVKD. The CDR3 length is 13 residues. After removal of 3 bases from V and 10 bases from J, the junction contained 4 bases not matched to a gene. The CDR3 nucleotides read TGTGCCACCAGTGATCCGGGGAGGGAGGAGCTGTTTTTT. Translated, it gives CATSDPGREELFF.

V gene TRBV5-1 combines with J gene TRBJ1-6, with D perhaps TRBD1 (6 bases). Germline CDR1 SGHRS, CDR2 YFSETQ. The CDR3 totals 15 residues. V was trimmed by 0 bases and J by 6 bases, leaving 10 bases between them. CDR3 nucleotides: TGCGCCAGCAGCTTGGAGGGGGATGGTAATTCACCCCTCCACTTT. This sequence encodes CASSLEGDGNSPLHF.

The chain uses TRBV5-1 and TRBJ2-7; 11 bases are shared with TRBD2. The germline CDR1 and CDR2 sequences are SGHRS and YFSETQ. V lost 4 bases, J lost 6 bases, and 3 bases stayed unmatched. The length of the CDR3 is 13 residues. Here the CDR3 reads CASSSGLAGEQYF. The CDR3 DNA follows: TGCGCCAGCAGCAGTGGACTAGCGGGCGAGCAGTACTTC. Using reference TRBV5-1 and TRBJ2-7 for the parts outside the CDR3, the full variable domain is KAGVTQTPRYLIKTRGQQVTLSCSPISGHRSVSWYQQTPGQGLQFLFEYFSETQRNKGNFPGRFSGRQFSNSRSEMNVSTLELGDSALYLCASSSGLAGEQYFGPGTRLTVT.

The chain has TRBV12-3 or TRBV12-4 and TRBJ2-1; D unresolved. The CDR3 loop spans 11 amino acids. V was trimmed by 6 bases and J by 6 bases, leaving 6 bases between them. CDR3 residues: CASSLSNEQFF. In nucleotides, the CDR3 is TGTGCCAGCAGCTTGTCCAATGAGCAGTTCTTC.

This CDR3 reads CASSSGGSETQYF. The DNA of the CDR3 is TGTGCCAGCAGCTCCGGGGGGTCAGAGACCCAGTACTTC. The chain recombines TRBV7-2 with TRBJ2-5; 7 nucleotides line up with TRBD2. In germline, CDR1 is SGHTA, CDR2 FQGNSA. With V trimmed by 4 bases and J by 4 bases, 3 bases remained unmatched. The CDR3 loop spans 13 amino acids.

The genes are TRBV9 and TRBJ2-3, with 10 bases aligning to TRBD2. V gave up 0 bases and J gave up 6 bases; unmatched junction bases: 7. Germline assignment: CDR1 SGDLS and CDR2 YYNGEE. The CDR3 is made up of 16 amino acids. The CDR3 reads CASSVGVAGGGDTQYF. Here the CDR3 DNA reads TGTGCCAGCAGCGTAGGGGTAGCGGGGGGTGGTGATACGCAGTATTTT. The variable domain in full, with the rest retrieved from reference TRBV9 and TRBJ2-3, is DSGVTQTPKHLITATGQRVTLRCSPRSGDLSVYWYQQSLDQGLQFLIQYYNGEERAKGNILERFSAQQFPDLHSELNLSSLELGDSALYFCASSVGVAGGGDTQYFGPGTRLTVL.

The V gene is TRBV5-1, the J gene TRBJ2-7; possibly TRBD1 for D (6 bases). The germline CDR1 and CDR2 sequences are SGHRS and YFSETQ. Trimming took off 1 base at V and 6 bases at J, with 14 bases between the two ends. CDR3 length: 14 residues. CDR3 sequence reads: CASSLMGAASEQYF. The CDR3 DNA is TGCGCCAGCAGCTTGATGGGGGCTGCTAGCGAGCAGTACTTC.